A selection of T cell receptor beta chains follows, all from one sample in a study of blood T cell repertoires in COVID-19. Method: immunoSEQ multiplex PCR; TCRdb's copy keeps in-frame clones and lacks some. The sample has about 530,000 clones; about 89% are singletons. The sample was peripheral blood. Source of these receptors: a woman aged 45 to 65 with COVID-19, enrolled during active disease. The conserved cysteine and the conserved F or W are not part of the CDR3 here. Fields, in order: J gene, V gene, D gene, CDR3 protein. A D gene is named only where the DNA matches it firmly.

j_gene: TRBJ2-3
v_gene: TRBV12-5
d_gene: TRBD2
CDR3aa: ASGLYVQGSGGLGDTQY

j_gene: TRBJ2-5
v_gene: TRBV6-1
d_gene: NA
CDR3aa: ASSEGNRETQY

j_gene: TRBJ2-4
v_gene: TRBV19
d_gene: NA
CDR3aa: ASSKGAGGAKNIQY

j_gene: TRBJ2-7
v_gene: TRBV11-3
d_gene: NA
CDR3aa: ASSRGGQPYEQY

j_gene: TRBJ2-1
v_gene: TRBV12-3/TRBV12-4
d_gene: NA
CDR3aa: ASTQTVYNEQF

j_gene: TRBJ1-5
v_gene: TRBV28
d_gene: TRBD1
CDR3aa: ASSRIPAWTGSLFSNQPQH

j_gene: TRBJ2-3
v_gene: TRBV2
d_gene: TRBD2
CDR3aa: ASGFAAGVSTDTQY

j_gene: TRBJ1-1
v_gene: TRBV19
d_gene: NA
CDR3aa: ASSIGLQGPAAVGAF

j_gene: TRBJ1-5
v_gene: TRBV28
d_gene: TRBD1
CDR3aa: ASSDRGQYALLNQPQH

j_gene: TRBJ2-2
v_gene: TRBV12-3/TRBV12-4
d_gene: TRBD2
CDR3aa: ASTRTSGGELF

j_gene: TRBJ2-5
v_gene: TRBV30
d_gene: NA
CDR3aa: AWSVQGQETQY

j_gene: TRBJ2-1
v_gene: TRBV19
d_gene: NA
CDR3aa: ASGSGFYNEQF

j_gene: TRBJ1-2
v_gene: TRBV14
d_gene: NA
CDR3aa: ASSQDLAGADANYGYT

j_gene: TRBJ2-3
v_gene: TRBV6-4
d_gene: NA
CDR3aa: ASQGATFTDTQY